One and the same sample provided the 32 T cell receptor beta chains below, sequenced in a study of shared clonotypes between healthy human individuals. The repertoire was sequenced with immunoSEQ multiplex PCR; TCRdb's copy has only in-frame clones and lacks some. The sample has approximately 2.3 million clones; roughly 93% are singletons. Sequences were obtained from naive CD4+ T cells from PBMCs. The subset: CD45RA+ positively selected. The receptors shown here come from a man aged 18 to 29 in good health. Some clones in this sample may be carry-over from other donors' samples.

The chain carries TRBV7-2 and TRBJ2-7; a weak D match, TRBD1 (6 bases). The germline V gene has CDR1 SGHTA and CDR2 FQGNSA. The CDR3 is 15 residues long. V dropped 7 bases and J dropped 2 bases, with 18 bases sitting between them. CDR3 residues: CASTIAGTLAYEQYF. The CDR3 bases are TGTGCCAGCACCATCGCCGGGACACTCGCCTACGAGCAGTACTTC.

The V and J genes are TRBV7-2 and TRBJ2-1; 8 positions match TRBD2. V shed 0 bases, J shed 1 base, and the junction held 14 bases outside the gene matches. CDR1 and CDR2 (germline): SGHTA, FQGNSA. There are 20 residues in the CDR3. CDR3 nucleotides: TGTGCCAGCAGCTTAGCCCCTGCTCAGGCTAGCGGGCGTTCCTACAATGAGCAGTTCTTC. Translation gives CASSLAPAQASGRSYNEQFF.

The CDR3 DNA is TGTGCCAGCAGCCTCCCCGGTGGCGCGGTAAAGGGGGGTACGCAGTATTTT. Amino acids: CASSLPGGAVKGGTQYF. The chain carries TRBV7-2 and TRBJ2-3; D possibly matches TRBD1 or TRBD2 (6 bases each). Trimming left V 5 bases short and J 8 bases short, with 26 bases between. The CDR3 is made up of 17 amino acids. CDR1 and CDR2 (germline): SGHTA, FQGNSA.

This chain joins TRBV15 and TRBJ2-7; 9 bases are shared with TRBD1. V gave up 5 bases and J gave up 9 bases; unmatched junction bases: 11. This CDR3 has 14 amino acids. Germline assignment: CDR1 LNHNV and CDR2 YYDKDF (reference sequence). The CDR3 DNA is TGTGCCACCAGCCAACAGGGGGCGGGGGTTGGGCAGTACTTC. It codes for CATSQQGAGVGQYF. Filled out from reference TRBV15 and TRBJ2-7, the complete variable domain reads DAMVIQNPRYQVTQFGKPVTLSCSQTLNHNVMYWYQQKSSQAPKLLFHYYDKDFNNEADTPDNFQSRRPNTSFCFLDIRSPGLGDTAMYLCATSQQGAGVGQYFGPGTRLTVT.

The genes are TRBV7-3 and TRBJ2-3; no clear D gene. The CDR3 runs 17 residues. Germline CDR1 is SGHTA and CDR2 is FQGTGA. V was pared by 1 base and J by 4 bases, with 18 bases between. CDR3 region: CASSLMRAVEIPDTQYF. CDR3 nucleotide sequence: TGTGCCAGCAGCTTAATGCGTGCCGTCGAGATTCCAGATACGCAGTATTTT.

The gene calls are TRBV28 and TRBJ2-7; weak D call: TRBD2 (7 bases). This CDR3 has 17 amino acids. Trimming left V 5 bases short and J 4 bases short, with 24 bases between. CDR1 is MDHEN and CDR2 is SYDVKM in the germline V gene. CDR3: CASSPRLIGGRVYEQYF. The CDR3 DNA reads as TGTGCCAGCAGTCCCCGTTTGATCGGGGGGCGGGTTTACGAGCAGTACTTC.

This chain joins TRBV19 and TRBJ1-1, with unresolved D. This CDR3 has 13 residues. The V gene lost 6 bases and the J gene lost 3 bases, with 11 bases spanning the gap. CDR1 is LNHDA and CDR2 is SQIVND in the germline V gene (reference sequence). The CDR3 here is CASRTTTDTEAFF. The CDR3 nucleotides read TGTGCCAGTAGGACCACAACGGACACTGAAGCTTTCTTT.

The chain links TRBV18 to TRBJ2-3; TRBD1 matches 8 bases. With 3 bases clipped from V and 1 base from J, the junction kept 3 bases outside the gene matches. Germline V CDR1 and CDR2: KGHSH, LQKENI. This CDR3 has 15 amino acids. The CDR3, as DNA: TGTGCCAGCTCACCGACAGGGGACCGCACAGATACGCAGTATTTT. It encodes CASSPTGDRTDTQYF. Together with reference TRBV18 and TRBJ2-3, the CDR3 gives the full variable domain: NAGVMQNPRHLVRRRGQEARLRCSPMKGHSHVYWYRQLPEEGLKFMVYLQKENIIDESGMPKERFSAEFPKEGPSILRIQQVVRGDSAAYFCASSPTGDRTDTQYFGPGTRLTVL.

The chain links TRBV5-1 to TRBJ2-1; 11 bases fit TRBD2. The germline gives CDR1 SGHRS, CDR2 YFSETQ. V lost 0 bases to trimming and J lost 7 bases; unmatched junction nucleotides: 9. This CDR3 is 17 amino acids long. CDR3 region: CASSLVLAGALGNEQFF. Here the CDR3 DNA reads TGCGCCAGCAGCTTGGTACTAGCGGGAGCCCTAGGGAATGAGCAGTTCTTC.

This chain joins TRBV15 and TRBJ1-5; TRBD1 aligns across 8 bases. The CDR3 has 15 residues. J lost 3 bases, V lost 6 bases, and 7 bases had no gene match. Germline CDR1 LNHNV, CDR2 YYDKDF (reference sequence). CDR3 DNA sequence: TGTGCCACCAGTCCGAGGGGACAGGCCAATCAGCCCCAGCATTTT. Encoded protein: CATSPRGQANQPQHF.

The count of this clone is one. V usage is TRBV7-2 and J usage is TRBJ2-1; D not certain. The CDR3 has 14 residues. Germline CDR1 reads SGHTA; CDR2 reads FQGNSA. V gave up 1 base and J gave up 8 bases, with 12 bases separating them. The CDR3 bases are TGTGCCAGCAGCTTAGGGGGTAGTAGCTATGAGCAGTTCTTC. This encodes CASSLGGSSYEQFF.

The J gene is TRBJ1-1, the V gene TRBV5-1; unclear D gene. Per the germline V gene, CDR1 is SGHRS and CDR2 is YFSETQ. V lost 2 bases and J 8 bases, leaving 16 bases between the germline ends. The CDR3 covers 14 residues. The CDR3 DNA reads TGCGCCAGCAGCTTCGCCGGGAAAACGCAGGAAGCTTTCTTT. Its protein is CASSFAGKTQEAFF. The variable domain in full, with the rest retrieved from reference TRBV5-1 and TRBJ1-1, is KAGVTQTPRYLIKTRGQQVTLSCSPISGHRSVSWYQQTPGQGLQFLFEYFSETQRNKGNFPGRFSGRQFSNSRSEMNVSTLELGDSALYLCASSFAGKTQEAFFGQGTRLTVV.

This clone occurred a few times. The chain uses TRBV5-1 and TRBJ2-1, with TRBD1 identical over 9 bases. V lost 7 bases, J lost 5 bases, and 7 bases stayed unmatched. The germline V gene has CDR1 SGHRS and CDR2 YFSETQ. The CDR3 runs 14 residues. CDR3 loop: CASLPGTGNNEQFF. DNA of the CDR3: TGCGCCAGCCTACCCGGGACAGGGAACAATGAGCAGTTCTTC.

This chain joins TRBV7-8 and TRBJ1-2; D unclear. V lost 1 base, J lost 7 bases, and 19 bases lay in between. Germline CDR1 is SGHVS and CDR2 is FQNEAQ. This CDR3 contains 16 residues. CDR3: CASSLERVRPRLGYTF. Here the CDR3 DNA reads TGTGCCAGCAGCTTAGAAAGGGTGAGGCCACGCCTTGGCTACACCTTC.

V is TRBV10-3 and J is TRBJ2-7; D may correspond to TRBD1 or TRBD2 (5 bases each). This CDR3 region has 14 residues. V was pared by 4 bases and J by 2 bases, with 12 bases between. CDR1 and CDR2 (germline): ENHRY, SYGVKD. The CDR3 sequence is CAISGGYLPYEQYF. Here the CDR3 DNA reads TGTGCCATCAGTGGGGGGTATCTTCCCTACGAGCAGTACTTC.

This rearrangement joins TRBV28 to TRBJ1-6; a possible D gene is TRBD1 (6 bases). The CDR3 extends over 10 amino acids. The germline V gene has CDR1 MDHEN and CDR2 SYDVKM. The V and J ends lost 8 bases and 14 bases respectively, with 10 bases between them. CDR3 DNA sequence: TGTGCCAGCGCGGGACACTCCCTCCACTTT. Translation: CASAGHSLHF.

The chain recombines TRBV28 with TRBJ2-6, with D perhaps TRBD2 (5 bases). Trimming cost V 2 bases and J 1 base, with 9 bases left between them. This CDR3 comprises 16 residues. Germline CDR1 is MDHEN and CDR2 is SYDVKM. In DNA form, the CDR3 reads TGTGCCAGCAGTTTAGTCGGGAAGTCTGGGGCCAACGTCCTGACTTTC. Encoded protein: CASSLVGKSGANVLTF.

The rearrangement joins TRBV7-9 to TRBJ2-2; a possible D gene is TRBD2 (5 bases). Germline V CDR1 and CDR2: SEHNR, FQNEAQ (reference sequence). The CDR3 contains 17 residues. V lost 4 bases and J 9 bases, leaving 24 bases between the germline ends. DNA of the CDR3: TGTGCCAGCAGCTACCCCCCCCAGTTCGGGGAAGATTGGGAGCTGTTTTTT. Translation gives CASSYPPQFGEDWELFF.

The chain combines TRBV27 with TRBJ1-2; no definite D call. This CDR3 has 14 residues. CDR1 MNHEY and CDR2 SMNVEV come from the germline V gene (reference sequence). Trimming pared 0 bases from V and 0 bases from J, leaving 5 bases between. CDR3 amino acids: CASSLSLANYGYTF. The CDR3, as DNA: TGTGCCAGCAGTTTATCATTAGCTAACTATGGCTACACCTTC.

V usage is TRBV11-2 and J usage is TRBJ2-1, with a possible D match to TRBD2 (5 bases). This CDR3 is built from 12 residues. Trimming took off 5 bases at V and 9 bases at J, with 11 bases between the two ends. Looked up from germline, CDR1 is SGHAT and CDR2 is FQNNGV. The CDR3 DNA follows: TGTGCCAGCAGCCTACTAGGCAGTGAGCAGTTCTTC. Its translation is CASSLLGSEQFF.

The rearrangement uses TRBV28 and TRBJ1-3; 9 bases line up with TRBD1. CDR3 length: 15 amino acids. The V segment lost 6 bases and the J segment 3 bases; nucleotides outside the gene matches: 6. Germline loops: CDR1 MDHEN, CDR2 SYDVKM. The CDR3: CASSRTGGGGNTIYF. The CDR3 nucleotides read TGTGCCAGCAGCCGAACAGGGGGCGGTGGAAACACCATATATTTT.

This chain connects TRBV11-2 to TRBJ2-2, with 9 positions matching TRBD1. CDR1 SGHAT and CDR2 FQNNGV come from the germline V gene. Trimming cost V 2 bases and J 4 bases; bases outside gene matches: 2. The CDR3 spans 15 residues. The CDR3 here is CASSLLDRGTGELFF. In nucleotides, the CDR3 is TGTGCCAGCAGCTTATTGGACAGGGGCACCGGGGAGCTGTTTTTT.

This clone came up a few times. The CDR3 does not close with the conserved phenylalanine or tryptophan, likely indicating a read error. No DNA is shown, since the ends of the CDR3 on it are uncertain; the CDR3 is the one TCRdb lists. CDR3 residues: CASTGPTL. This chain links TRBV2 with TRBJ2-7. The CDR3 length equals 8 residues, ends included. Germline CDR1 is SNHLY and CDR2 is FYNNEI.

The chain couples TRBV29-1 to TRBJ2-5; the D gene is possibly TRBD2 (5 bases). The germline CDR1 and CDR2 sequences are SQVTM and ANQGSEA. The CDR3 extends over 13 amino acids. With 6 bases removed from V and 3 bases from J, the gap between germline ends came to 14 bases. CDR3 DNA: TGCAGCGTCGGCCGGAGGCTAGAAGAGACCCAGTACTTC. Its translation: CSVGRRLEETQYF.

J is TRBJ2-7 and V is TRBV7-2; TRBD2 agrees at 7 bases. This CDR3 comprises 17 residues. Trimming took 1 base from V and 1 from J; bases not matched to a gene: 10. Germline CDR1 reads SGHTA; CDR2 reads FQGNSA. The CDR3 reads CASSLGGRLAVSYEQYF. The DNA of the CDR3 is TGTGCCAGCAGCTTAGGCGGTAGGCTAGCGGTTTCCTACGAGCAGTACTTC.

The rearrangement links TRBV5-1 to TRBJ2-2; a weak D match, TRBD1 (5 bases). The CDR3 spans 16 residues. V was pared by 1 base and J by 4 bases, with 14 bases between. Germline lookup yields CDR1 SGHRS and CDR2 YFSETQ. CDR3 sequence: CASSLMGQGSTGELFF. CDR3 DNA sequence: TGCGCCAGCAGCTTGATGGGGCAGGGCAGCACCGGGGAGCTGTTTTTT.

V and J are TRBV7-9 and TRBJ2-7, with 11 positions matching TRBD2. The V gene end was trimmed by 5 bases and the J gene end by 3 bases; junction bases not matched to a gene: 6. The CDR3 runs 15 residues. Germline-derived CDR1 and CDR2 are SEHNR and FQNEAQ (reference sequence). CDR3 sequence (DNA): TGTGCCAGCAGCCCGGGACTAGCGGAGGGCTACGAGCAGTACTTC. It encodes CASSPGLAEGYEQYF.

In the case of this clone: Other nucleotide sequences in the sample specify the same CDR3. This chain connects TRBV5-1 to TRBJ2-2, with 11 bases fitting TRBD2. The junction had 2 bases not matched to a gene; V was cut back by 4 bases and J by 0 bases. In germline, CDR1 is SGHRS, CDR2 YFSETQ. This CDR3 spans 16 amino acids. As DNA, the CDR3 is TGCGCCAGCAGCCTGGGACTAGCGGCGAACACCGGGGAGCTGTTTTTT. Translation gives CASSLGLAANTGELFF.

This clone was observed a few times. V and J are TRBV6-6 and TRBJ1-5; 7 bases align to TRBD1. CDR1 is MNHNY and CDR2 is SVGAGI in the germline V gene (reference sequence). The CDR3 consists of 13 residues. Unmatched junction bases numbered 3, after V lost 5 bases and J lost 5 bases. CDR3 nucleotide sequence: TGTGCCAGCAGTACCCAGGGGGATCAGCCCCAGCATTTT. Amino acids: CASSTQGDQPQHF.

Only one count was recorded for this clone. This sequence joins TRBV5-1 and TRBJ1-1; D might be TRBD1 (5 bases). CDR1 SGHRS and CDR2 YFSETQ come from the germline V gene. Trimming shortened V by 0 bases and J by 2 bases, and 11 bases separated the two germline ends. The CDR3 loop spans 15 amino acids. The CDR3 sequence: CASSLGHRPNTEAFF. The DNA for the CDR3 is TGCGCCAGCAGCTTGGGCCACAGGCCAAACACTGAAGCTTTCTTT.

The J gene is TRBJ1-1, the V gene TRBV18; the match to TRBD1 covers 10 bases. This CDR3 is built from 16 residues. V shed 6 bases and J 4 bases; nucleotides not matched to a gene: 11. Germline CDR1 and CDR2: KGHSH and LQKENI. The DNA for the CDR3 is TGTGCCAGCTCTCGCCGGGACAGGGGAGAATTCACTGAAGCTTTCTTT. Translation: CASSRRDRGEFTEAFF.

The rearrangement joins TRBV6-1 to TRBJ2-7; the D is unclear. The CDR3 runs 11 residues. Per germline, CDR1 MNHNS and CDR2 SASEGT. Trimming cost V 3 bases and J 3 bases, with 3 bases left between them. CDR3 sequence reads: CASSDYYEQYF. The CDR3 nucleotides are TGTGCCAGCAGTGACTACTACGAGCAGTACTTC.